The entry that follows covers one T cell receptor (beta chain) sequence. As yet, its antigen is unknown. Other DNA sequences in this specimen translate into the identical CDR3. V was pared by 5 bases and J by 3 bases, with 10 bases between. This CDR3 has 13 residues. CDR1 is SNHLY and CDR2 is FYNNEI in the germline V gene. Clones were read by immunoSEQ multiplex PCR, and TCRdb kept only the in-frame ones, dropping some. The sample records about 200,000 clones, around 83% being singletons. The data belong to a study of cytomegalovirus exposure and HLA in healthy donors. At the level of the study: The 130 or so validation repertoires and the roughly 680 first-cohort repertoires shared a platform, a later analysis reported.

Study conclusions and caveats: The authors listed some 160 TCR beta chains as cytomegalovirus-associated. In vitro assays verified that three CMV-associated chains recognized CMV antigens specifically.

From the roughly 120-subject validation cohort, which was separate from the approximately 670-subject first cohort, the donors were drawn. The clonotype originates from a woman aged 25 to 39 in good health and CMV-seropositive. The rearrangement links TRBV2 to TRBJ2-5; D possibly corresponds to TRBD1 (5 bases). Sequencing was performed on PBMCs. The CDR3 nucleotides read TGTGCCAGCAGTCGAGACAGCGAAGAGACCCAGTACTTC. This encodes CASSRDSEETQYF.